The 25 T cell receptor beta chains in this list originate from one sample, sequenced in a study of CD8 T cell repertoires and HIV-1 epitope variants. Here immunoSEQ multiplex PCR was the method, and the copy in TCRdb shows in-frame clones only, minus some. The sample has 1,500 to 2,000 clones, 65% to 75% seen once. Their antigen targets remain unknown. Sequenced input: cultured CD8+ T cells derived from PBMCs. All receptors come from a male donor with HIV.

The chain recombines TRBV25-1 with TRBJ1-3; D uncertain. The CDR3 spans 15 residues. Trimming removed 3 bases from V and 0 bases from J, with 9 bases in between. Germline-derived CDR1 and CDR2 are MGHDK and SYGVNS. For the CDR3, the DNA is TGTGCCAGCAGTGATTTTGGCAGCTCTGGAAACACCATATATTTT. Translating it yields CASSDFGSSGNTIYF.

This clone is large within its sample. The chain joins TRBV4-2 to TRBJ1-1; D not resolved. This CDR3 has 12 residues. CDR1 is LGHNA and CDR2 is YNFKEQ in the germline V gene. V was cut by 1 base and J by 0 bases, with 0 bases left in between. CDR3 bases: TGTGCCAGCAGCCAAGTGAACACTGAAGCTTTCTTT. Its translation: CASSQVNTEAFF.

The chain carries TRBV15 and TRBJ2-5, with 9 nucleotides matching TRBD2. The V segment lost 0 bases and the J segment 5 bases; nucleotides outside the gene matches: 4. The CDR3 length is 15 residues. Looked up from germline, CDR1 is LNHNV and CDR2 is YYDKDF (reference sequence). The CDR3 protein is CATSRDRLAGETQYF. As DNA, the CDR3 is TGTGCCACCAGCAGAGATAGGCTAGCGGGGGAGACCCAGTACTTC. Full variable domain (outside the CDR3, taken from reference TRBV15 and TRBJ2-5): DAMVIQNPRYQVTQFGKPVTLSCSQTLNHNVMYWYQQKSSQAPKLLFHYYDKDFNNEADTPDNFQSRRPNTSFCFLDIRSPGLGDTAMYLCATSRDRLAGETQYFGPGTRLLVL.

This chain links TRBV7-9 with TRBJ2-1; TRBD2 matches at 8 bases. The length of the CDR3 is 17 residues. V gave up 5 bases and J gave up 0 bases; unmatched junction bases: 9. Per germline, CDR1 SEHNR and CDR2 FQNEAQ (reference sequence). The CDR3 region has the DNA TGTGCCAGCAGCGGAGATGCGGGAGGTTACTCCTACAATGAGCAGTTCTTC. Its translation is CASSGDAGGYSYNEQFF.

This chain uses TRBV10-1 with TRBJ2-7; 9 bases are a match to TRBD1. The junction had 7 bases not matched to a gene; V was cut back by 3 bases and J by 7 bases. This CDR3 has 14 amino acids. CDR1 is WNHNN and CDR2 is SYGVQD in the germline V gene (reference sequence). DNA for the CDR3: TGCGCCAGCAGTGAACGTGGGACAGGGAGGGAGCAGTACTTC. It codes for CASSERGTGREQYF.

This chain links TRBV11-2 with TRBJ2-1, with TRBD1 matching over 7 bases. J gave up 7 bases and V 1 base, and 7 bases lay outside the gene matches. CDR1 is SGHAT, CDR2 FQNNGV, per germline. The CDR3 has 15 residues. The CDR3 region has the DNA TGTGCCAGCAGCTTAGTCAGGGGGATTTTAAATGAGCAGTTCTTC. This gives the protein CASSLVRGILNEQFF.

The chain uses TRBV7-9 and TRBJ2-1; the D gene could be TRBD1 or TRBD2 (5 bases each). Trimming left V 4 bases short and J 0 bases short, with 10 bases between. CDR3 size: 15 residues. Germline V CDR1 and CDR2: SEHNR, FQNEAQ (reference sequence). CDR3 in amino acids: CASSWDLSSYNEQFF. The CDR3 DNA follows: TGTGCCAGCAGCTGGGACCTGAGCTCCTACAATGAGCAGTTCTTC.

The chain combines TRBV28 with TRBJ2-7, with 10 bases matching TRBD2. With 7 bases clipped from V and 6 bases from J, the junction kept 18 bases outside the gene matches. Germline CDR1 is MDHEN and CDR2 is SYDVKM. The CDR3 extends over 17 amino acids. CDR3 nucleotide sequence: TGTGCCAGCAAACTAAGTAGCGGGGGGTCTTTGGTGGGCGAGCAGTACTTC. As protein: CASKLSSGGSLVGEQYF. Together with reference TRBV28 and TRBJ2-7, the CDR3 gives the full variable domain: DVKVTQSSRYLVKRTGEKVFLECVQDMDHENMFWYRQDPGLGLRLIYFSYDVKMKEKGDIPEGYSVSREKKERFSLILESASTNQTSMYLCASKLSSGGSLVGEQYFGPGTRLTVT.

This clone was detected only a few times. The chain recombines TRBV19 with TRBJ1-5; D gene uncertain. CDR3 length: 13 residues. V lost 1 base, J lost 3 bases, and 4 bases lay in between. Germline loops: CDR1 LNHDA, CDR2 SQIVND (reference sequence). DNA for the CDR3: TGTGCCAGTAGTATAGGTAACAATCAGCCCCAGCATTTT. This codes for CASSIGNNQPQHF.

J is TRBJ2-1 and V is TRBV7-6, with D perhaps matching TRBD1 (6 bases). V gave up 5 bases and J gave up 0 bases, with 20 bases separating them. The CDR3 is made up of 18 amino acids. Germline CDR1 reads SGHVS; CDR2 reads FNYEAQ. The CDR3 region is CASSTEPSQGSSYNEQFF. DNA for the CDR3: TGTGCCAGCAGCACCGAACCTAGCCAGGGGAGCTCCTACAATGAGCAGTTCTTC. The whole variable domain, filled in from reference TRBV7-6 and TRBJ2-1, reads GAGVSQSPRYKVTKRGQDVALRCDPISGHVSLYWYRQALGQGPEFLTYFNYEAQQDKSGLPNDRFSAERPEGSISTLTIQRTEQRDSAMYRCASSTEPSQGSSYNEQFFGPGTRLTVL.

V and J are TRBV25-1 and TRBJ2-7; possible D gene TRBD1, 5 bases. Trimming left V 9 bases short and J 3 bases short, with 15 bases between. CDR3 size: 13 residues. The germline V gene has CDR1 MGHDK and CDR2 SYGVNS. CDR3 bases: TGTGCCAGTAGGGGTTTAAGTGACTACGAGCAGTACTTC. Translated: CASRGLSDYEQYF.

The J gene is TRBJ1-2, the V gene TRBV7-6; D is ambiguous. The CDR3 length is 14 residues. Per the germline V gene, CDR1 is SGHVS and CDR2 is FNYEAQ. The V end was cut by 5 bases, the J end by 2 bases, with 12 bases between. CDR3 nucleotides: TGTGCCAGCAGCCCCCGGGAGGTAAACTATGGCTACACCTTC. Its translation is CASSPREVNYGYTF.

This clone came up a few times. The chain has TRBV30 and TRBJ1-5, with 7 bases aligning to TRBD1. J gave up 7 bases and V 2 bases, and 11 bases lay outside the gene matches. This CDR3 contains 15 residues. Germline-derived CDR1 and CDR2 are GTSNPN and SVGIG (reference sequence). CDR3 residues: CAWSSGTAQGQPQHF. DNA for the CDR3: TGTGCCTGGAGTTCTGGGACAGCCCAGGGGCAGCCCCAGCATTTT.

The chain combines TRBV30 with TRBJ2-3; 10 positions agree with TRBD2. The CDR3 runs to 14 residues. Germline V gene sequence: CDR1 GTSNPN, CDR2 SVGIG (reference sequence). V lost 1 base to trimming and J lost 11 bases; unmatched junction nucleotides: 9. This CDR3 reads CAWSETSGVLWQYF. The CDR3 bases are TGTGCCTGGAGTGAAACTAGCGGGGTATTATGGCAGTATTTT.

The chain carries TRBV28 and TRBJ2-3, with unresolved D. Germline assignment: CDR1 MDHEN and CDR2 SYDVKM. V was cut by 6 bases and J by 8 bases, with 12 bases left in between. The CDR3 is 12 residues long. As DNA, the CDR3 is TGTGCCAGCAGCCGCCGAGATGGTACGCAGTATTTT. As protein: CASSRRDGTQYF.

This chain joins TRBV19 and TRBJ1-6, with TRBD1 matching over 10 bases. V was clipped by 6 bases and J by 8 bases; unmatched bases: 10. Germline CDR1 is LNHDA and CDR2 is SQIVND (reference sequence). This CDR3 is built from 16 residues. This CDR3 is CASSPGQGVTYSPLHF. CDR3 bases: TGTGCCAGTAGCCCAGGACAGGGGGTAACTTATTCACCCCTCCACTTT.

The chain couples TRBV5-3 to TRBJ2-2; either TRBD1 or TRBD2 may fit D (6 bases each). TRBV5-3 is classed as an ORF, of uncertain function. The CDR3 has 15 amino acids. V was cut by 4 bases and J by 3 bases, with 13 bases left in between. DNA for the CDR3: TGTGCCAGAAGCCGGGGGCTTCGGGACACCGGGGAGCTGTTTTTT. It translates to CARSRGLRDTGELFF.

This clone was observed a few times. This chain links TRBV7-8 with TRBJ1-2; D is ambiguous. CDR1 SGHVS and CDR2 FQNEAQ come from the germline V gene. The CDR3 consists of 16 residues. Trimming stripped 5 bases from V and 2 bases from J, with 18 bases between. Here the CDR3 reads CASSPQAVVANYGYTF. CDR3 coding DNA: TGTGCCAGCAGCCCCCAGGCGGTAGTTGCGAACTATGGCTACACCTTC.

This clone was seen more than once but under ten times. The rearrangement uses TRBV4-1 and TRBJ2-7; 10 bases align to TRBD1. V was pared by 4 bases and J by 1 base, with 7 bases of the junction left unmatched. CDR3 length: 16 residues. Germline V CDR1 and CDR2: MGHRA, YSYEKL. The CDR3 DNA reads as TGCGCCAGCAGCCCCAACCGGGACAGGGGTTCCTACGAGCAGTACTTC. As protein: CASSPNRDRGSYEQYF.

J is TRBJ1-2 and V is TRBV4-1; D not certain. The CDR3 length is 15 residues. CDR1 is MGHRA and CDR2 is YSYEKL in the germline V gene. Trimming shortened V by 0 bases and J by 4 bases, and 12 bases separated the two germline ends. CDR3 region: CASSQEMVEFYGYTF. The CDR3 DNA reads TGCGCCAGCAGCCAAGAGATGGTGGAGTTCTATGGCTACACCTTC.

The rearrangement joins TRBV4-3 to TRBJ1-1; D unclear. Germline CDR1 is LGHNA and CDR2 is YSLEER. With 4 bases removed from V and 4 bases from J, the gap between germline ends came to 10 bases. The length of the CDR3 is 13 residues. The CDR3 sequence is CASSRNSGTEAFF. The CDR3 DNA reads TGCGCCAGCAGCCGCAATAGCGGCACTGAAGCTTTCTTT.

By share, this clone counts as hyperexpanded (1% or more). The chain uses TRBV19 and TRBJ1-5; 7 nucleotides line up with TRBD1. The CDR3 totals 15 residues. V lost 7 bases to trimming and J lost 1 base; unmatched junction nucleotides: 7. The germline gives CDR1 LNHDA, CDR2 SQIVND (reference sequence). CDR3 in amino acids: CASTPDRLSNQPQHF. The CDR3 bases are TGTGCCAGTACCCCGGACAGGTTAAGCAATCAGCCCCAGCATTTT.

V gene TRBV13 combines with J gene TRBJ2-3; TRBD1 might be the D (7 bases). There are 16 residues in the CDR3. Trimming removed 5 bases from V and 3 bases from J, with 18 bases in between. Per germline, CDR1 PRHDT and CDR2 FYEKMQ (reference sequence). The CDR3 is CASSPPGRGRTDTQYF. CDR3 in DNA: TGTGCCAGCAGCCCCCCGGGCAGGGGGAGGACAGATACGCAGTATTTT.

This chain links TRBV5-6 with TRBJ2-4, with TRBD1 as a possible D gene (5 bases). The germline V and J ends were trimmed by 0 bases and 0 bases, with 10 bases remaining between them. This CDR3 is built from 16 residues. Germline loops: CDR1 SGHDT, CDR2 YYEEEE. The CDR3 reads CASSLAQGRAKNIQYF. For the CDR3, the DNA is TGTGCCAGCAGCTTGGCTCAGGGTAGAGCCAAAAACATTCAGTACTTC.

The chain recombines TRBV2 with TRBJ1-2; the match to TRBD1 covers 9 bases. The germline V gene encodes CDR1 SNHLY and CDR2 FYNNEI. CDR3 length: 16 amino acids. V trimming: 6 bases; J trimming: 2 bases; junction bases outside the gene matches: 10. DNA for the CDR3: TGTGCCAGCAGGGGGACCTTGGACAGGGGCAACTATGGCTACACCTTC. As protein: CASRGTLDRGNYGYTF.